This T cell receptor beta chain was documented in a study of metastatic and nonmetastatic thyroid tumors. Overall study results and limits: Across blood and tumor, TCR beta diversity in malignant thyroid tumors was reportedly significantly higher than in benign nodules.

In regard to this clone: Its antigen is currently unknown. Since a much larger clone is just one base distant, this may be a read error.

Not a single patient had been given any form of treatment at any point before undergoing thyroid surgery. MiXCR re-clonotyped the PCR reads for TCRdb. The sample gives under 25,000 clones, roughly 20% of which show up once; 25% to 30% is in the top ten. This CDR3 is 20 amino acids long. The germline CDR1 and CDR2 sequences are LGHNA and YNFKEQ. The sequence came from a female donor with papillary thyroid cancer or a benign thyroid nodule (not recorded which). Some clones in this sample may be carry-over from other donors' samples. Specimen: blood. V gene TRBV4-2 combines with J gene TRBJ2-2, with TRBD2 identical over 11 bases. CDR3 DNA: TGTGCTAGCAGCCCCGGACTAGCGGGTGACCACCATTTGAACACCGGGGAGCTGTTTTTT. It specifies CASSPGLAGDHHLNTGELFF.